These 27 T cell receptor beta chains originate from one sample sequenced in a study of OX40 agonist ivuxolimab in advanced cancers. This table comes from immunoSEQ multiplex PCR, and its TCRdb copy is limited to in-frame clones, with some not included. The table lists tens of thousands of clones, 75% to 85% of them singletons, with approximately 0.6% in the top ten. The material sequenced was CD4+ or CD8+ T cells sorted from blood, taken in a trial of the OX40 agonist ivuxolimab. The receptor set was obtained from an adult with an advanced solid tumor such as melanoma, head and neck, liver or kidney cancer.

This chain links TRBV6-1 with TRBJ2-5; 8 nucleotides agree with TRBD2. The trim removed 2 bases at V and 5 bases at J, leaving 10 bases unmatched. Germline CDR1 is MNHNS and CDR2 is SASEGT. The CDR3 length is 16 residues. The CDR3 here is CASSELGTRIVETQYF. CDR3 nucleotide sequence: TGTGCCAGCAGTGAACTGGGGACTAGAATTGTGGAGACCCAGTACTTC.

This chain connects TRBV5-1 to TRBJ1-5, with D hard to call. Germline CDR1 is SGHRS and CDR2 is YFSETQ. Deletions cut 0 bases from V and 5 bases from J, with 6 bases between. The length of the CDR3 is 13 residues. The CDR3 protein is CASSLVGDQPQHF. The CDR3, as DNA: TGCGCCAGCAGCTTGGTGGGTGATCAGCCCCAGCATTTT. The whole variable domain, remainder taken from reference TRBV5-1 and TRBJ1-5, is KAGVTQTPRYLIKTRGQQVTLSCSPISGHRSVSWYQQTPGQGLQFLFEYFSETQRNKGNFPGRFSGRQFSNSRSEMNVSTLELGDSALYLCASSLVGDQPQHFGDGTRLSIL.

This chain joins TRBV10-2 and TRBJ2-4, with D possibly being TRBD1 (6 bases). The CDR3 length is 15 residues. V lost 4 bases and J 3 bases, leaving 13 bases between the germline ends. Germline CDR1 WSHSY, CDR2 SAAADI. The CDR3 nucleotides are TGCGCCAGCAGTGTGTTTCTGGACAGCAAAAACATTCAGTACTTC. Translating it yields CASSVFLDSKNIQYF.

The chain recombines TRBV30 with TRBJ2-7; 9 bases line up with TRBD1. Germline lookup yields CDR1 GTSNPN and CDR2 SVGIG (reference sequence). The CDR3 covers 15 residues. The ends lost 5 bases at V and 7 bases at J; junction bases unmatched: 15. The chain's CDR3 is CAWARPGDRVGEQYF. The CDR3 DNA sequence: TGTGCCTGGGCCCGCCCAGGGGACAGGGTGGGAGAGCAGTACTTC.

The chain links TRBV10-3 to TRBJ1-3; D remains unclear. This CDR3 has 14 amino acids. The germline V gene has CDR1 ENHRY and CDR2 SYGVKD. V was trimmed by 3 bases and J by 0 bases, leaving 6 bases between them. CDR3 sequence (DNA): TGTGCCATCAGTGATGGGGACTCTGGAAACACCATATATTTT. This sequence encodes CAISDGDSGNTIYF.

The chain carries TRBV2 and TRBJ2-1, with D possibly matching TRBD2 (6 bases). The germline CDR1 and CDR2 sequences are SNHLY and FYNNEI. Trimming removed 6 bases from V and 4 bases from J, with 16 bases in between. The CDR3 spans 15 residues. In nucleotides, the CDR3 is TGTGCCAGCAGGAGGGAGGACCTAGCTTACAATGAGCAGTTCTTC. Its translation is CASRREDLAYNEQFF. Full variable domain (remainder filled in from reference TRBV2 and TRBJ2-1): EPEVTQTPSHQVTQMGQEVILRCVPISNHLYFYWYRQILGQKVEFLVSFYNNEISEKSEIFDDQFSVERPDGSNFTLKIRSTKLEDSAMYFCASRREDLAYNEQFFGPGTRLTVL.

The CDR3 region is CASSSTQGANEKLFF. The CDR3 coding sequence is TGTGCCAGTAGTAGTACTCAGGGGGCGAATGAAAAACTGTTTTTT. The V and J genes are TRBV19 and TRBJ1-4; 8 bases fit TRBD1. This CDR3 is built from 15 residues. V lost 4 bases, J lost 5 bases, and 6 bases stayed unmatched. Looked up from germline, CDR1 is LNHDA and CDR2 is SQIVND (reference sequence).

The gene calls are TRBV10-3 and TRBJ1-1, with D unresolved. V shed 5 bases and J shed 7 bases, with 14 bases lying between them. This CDR3 is built from 13 residues. Looked up from germline, CDR1 is ENHRY and CDR2 is SYGVKD. CDR3 in DNA: TGTGCCATCAGTAAGGAATTGAGTGGTGAAGCTTTCTTT. Translation: CAISKELSGEAFF.

The chain recombines TRBV19 with TRBJ1-5, with 7 bases matching TRBD1. The length of the CDR3 is 18 residues. Trimming removed 3 bases from V and 0 bases from J; junction bases left unmatched: 11. The germline V gene has CDR1 LNHDA and CDR2 SQIVND (reference sequence). The CDR3 DNA sequence: TGTGCCAGTAGTATCGTCAAGACAGGGAGATATAGCAATCAGCCCCAGCATTTT. It specifies CASSIVKTGRYSNQPQHF.

V and J are TRBV18 and TRBJ2-2, with a weak D call TRBD2 (6 bases). The CDR3 totals 18 residues. Trimming stripped 4 bases from V and 4 bases from J, with 22 bases between. CDR1 is KGHSH and CDR2 is LQKENI in the germline V gene. The CDR3 is CASSLLERGAGFTGELFF. The CDR3 nucleotides read TGTGCCAGCTCACTACTAGAGAGGGGCGCGGGATTCACCGGGGAGCTGTTTTTT.

This sequence joins TRBV6-5 and TRBJ1-4; perhaps TRBD1 as D (5 bases). This CDR3 comprises 14 residues. Trimming removed 0 bases at V and 3 bases at J, with 5 bases between. Germline values: CDR1 MNHEY, CDR2 SVGAGI. The CDR3 DNA sequence: TGTGCCAGCAGTTACTCGGGGGCTAATGAAAAACTGTTTTTT. Translation gives CASSYSGANEKLFF.

This chain links TRBV5-1 with TRBJ2-1; 12 bases are a match to TRBD2. Trimming cost V 4 bases and J 4 bases; bases outside gene matches: 9. CDR3 size: 17 residues. Germline V gives CDR1 SGHRS, CDR2 YFSETQ. The CDR3 DNA follows: TGCGCCAGCAGCCCCGGACAGACTAGCGGGGGTTACAATGAGCAGTTCTTC. Translation: CASSPGQTSGGYNEQFF.

CDR3 sequence reads: CASSPPFGGGETQYF. As DNA, the CDR3 is TGTGCCAGCTCACCACCTTTCGGAGGCGGAGAGACCCAGTACTTC. The genes are TRBV18 and TRBJ2-5, with D possibly matching TRBD2 (5 bases). The germline V gene has CDR1 KGHSH and CDR2 LQKENI. Trimming took off 0 bases at V and 4 bases at J, with 12 bases between the two ends. This CDR3 comprises 15 residues.

This chain joins TRBV5-1 and TRBJ2-1; 7 bases map to TRBD1. CDR1 is SGHRS and CDR2 is YFSETQ in the germline V gene. V shed 5 bases, J shed 1 base, and the junction held 15 bases outside the gene matches. This CDR3 region has 18 residues. CDR3 bases: TGCGCCAGCAGATACGGACGAGACAGGGCCGAGTCCTACAATGAGCAGTTCTTC. Its translation: CASRYGRDRAESYNEQFF.

This chain connects TRBV5-4 to TRBJ2-7, with TRBD1 matching over 7 bases. Germline V gene data show CDR1 as SGHNT and CDR2 as YYREEE (reference sequence). V shed 3 bases, J shed 10 bases, and the junction held 4 bases outside the gene matches. This CDR3 contains 11 residues. The CDR3 DNA is TGTGCCAGCAGCTCAGACAGGGAACAGTACTTC. It specifies CASSSDREQYF.

Only one count was recorded for this clone. The chain carries TRBV4-3 and TRBJ2-1; D assignment may be TRBD1 or TRBD2 (5 bases each). V was clipped by 4 bases and J by 16 bases, with 20 bases between them. Germline values: CDR1 LGHNA, CDR2 YSLEER. The CDR3 length is 13 residues. CDR3: CASSRRVGDQHFF. CDR3 sequence (DNA): TGCGCCAGCAGCCGGCGGGTGGGGGACCAACATTTCTTC.

V gene TRBV6-6 combines with J gene TRBJ2-7; TRBD1 agrees at 9 bases. Germline V gene lookup returns CDR1 MNHNY and CDR2 SVGAGI (reference sequence). The CDR3 spans 14 residues. Unmatched junction bases numbered 7, after V lost 7 bases and J lost 3 bases. The CDR3: CASIKGQGIYEQYF. The CDR3 coding sequence is TGTGCCAGCATTAAAGGACAGGGGATCTACGAGCAGTACTTC.

This chain links TRBV11-2 with TRBJ2-6; unclear D gene. Germline V gene lookup returns CDR1 SGHAT and CDR2 FQNNGV. With 5 bases removed from V and 1 base from J, the gap between germline ends came to 18 bases. The CDR3 runs 18 residues. The CDR3 coding sequence is TGTGCCAGCAGCACATTAAACATCCATCGATCTGGGGCCAACGTCCTGACTTTC. Its protein is CASSTLNIHRSGANVLTF.

This clone was recorded once. This sequence joins TRBV29-1 and TRBJ1-2; the match to TRBD1 covers 7 bases. This CDR3 spans 12 amino acids. The germline CDR1 and CDR2 sequences are SQVTM and ANQGSEA. Trimming took 6 bases from V and 8 from J; bases not matched to a gene: 9. For the CDR3, the DNA is TGCAGCGTCGGTACAGGGGCCAGAGGCTACACCTTC. Translation: CSVGTGARGYTF.

The chain recombines TRBV6-5 with TRBJ2-7; D possibly corresponds to TRBD2 (5 bases). Germline V gene sequence: CDR1 MNHEY, CDR2 SVGAGI. Trimming left V 0 bases short and J 5 bases short, with 11 bases between. The CDR3 totals 14 residues. In DNA, the CDR3 is TGTGCCAGCAGTTACTCGACCGGGAAGAACGAGCAGTACTTC. Translation gives CASSYSTGKNEQYF.

V and J are TRBV5-1 and TRBJ2-1; 9 bases are a match to TRBD1. Per the germline V gene, CDR1 is SGHRS and CDR2 is YFSETQ. The CDR3 is 15 residues long. V lost 4 bases and J lost 9; bases outside the gene matches: 11. The CDR3 nucleotides are TGCGCCAGCAGCAAAGCGGGACAGGGTGGTAGTGAGCAGTTCTTC. The encoded protein is CASSKAGQGGSEQFF.

V is TRBV4-3 and J is TRBJ2-7, with D unresolved. From germline, CDR1 is LGHNA and CDR2 YSLEER. The ends were cut back, 1 base at V and 0 bases at J, with 7 bases in the middle. The CDR3 contains 14 residues. Here the CDR3 reads CASSQVVSSYEQYF. The CDR3 region has the DNA TGCGCCAGCAGCCAAGTCGTGAGCTCCTACGAGCAGTACTTC.

V usage is TRBV27 and J usage is TRBJ1-6, with D uncertain. V shed 9 bases and J shed 9 bases, with 12 bases lying between them. In germline, CDR1 is MNHEY, CDR2 SMNVEV (reference sequence). The CDR3 covers 12 residues. The CDR3 DNA follows: TGTGCCAGTGGACGTGCAGGTTCACCCCTCCACTTT. It specifies CASGRAGSPLHF.

As DNA, the CDR3 is TGTGCCAGCAGTGGGACAGGGGTTGACCAGCCCCAGCATTTT. Translated, it gives CASSGTGVDQPQHF. The gene calls are TRBV2 and TRBJ1-5, with 9 bases lining up with TRBD1. This CDR3 contains 14 residues. CDR1 and CDR2 (germline): SNHLY, FYNNEI. V lost 4 bases and J lost 7; bases outside the gene matches: 5.

J is TRBJ2-1 and V is TRBV7-2, with 8 nucleotides matching TRBD2. The CDR3 runs 16 residues. Per the germline V gene, CDR1 is SGHTA and CDR2 is FQGNSA. V was pared by 2 bases and J by 7 bases, with 10 bases of the junction left unmatched. The CDR3 DNA reads TGTGCCAGCAGCTTATTGGCTAGCGGGCTCCCTAATGAGCAGTTCTTC. Protein product: CASSLLASGLPNEQFF.

The chain recombines TRBV30 with TRBJ1-3, with D tentatively TRBD1 (5 bases). The CDR3 runs 14 residues. Germline V gene data show CDR1 as GTSNPN and CDR2 as SVGIG (reference sequence). Trimming stripped 5 bases from V and 0 bases from J, with 11 bases between. The CDR3 here is CAWRGRLSGNTIYF. In DNA, the CDR3 is TGTGCCTGGCGGGGCAGGCTCTCTGGAAACACCATATATTTT.

The chain couples TRBV19 to TRBJ1-4; D gene unclear. The CDR3 loop spans 16 amino acids. CDR1 LNHDA and CDR2 SQIVND come from the germline V gene (reference sequence). V was cut by 3 bases and J by 2 bases, with 13 bases left in between. CDR3: CASSIEGGSTNEKLFF. As DNA, the CDR3 is TGTGCCAGTAGTATTGAGGGCGGGTCGACTAATGAAAAACTGTTTTTT.